Only a few counts were recorded for the clone carrying this T cell receptor beta chain. The antigen remains unidentified. The data stem from a study of T cell repertoires in cytomegalovirus infection. Study details: Both a matching HLA type and CMV infection were indicated by public TCR beta signatures.

Study results and caveats: The cumulative frequency of public TCR beta families identified carriers of CMV plus the relevant HLA. Within the response measured ex vivo, HLA-C-restricted CMV-specific TCR beta clonotypes were dominant.

This CDR3 has 16 residues. Deletions cut 5 bases from V and 7 bases from J, with 20 bases between. CDR1 SEHNR and CDR2 FQNEAQ come from the germline V gene (reference sequence). Each CDR3 protein gets one entry after TCRdb re-called the reads with MiXCR. The sample records nearly 70,000 distinct CDR3 sequences, approximately 22% being singletons. The TCR comes from a human donor in good health (CMV status not recorded). Some clones in this sample may be carry-over from other donors' samples. The gene calls are TRBV7-9 and TRBJ1-4, with TRBD1 as a possible D gene (6 bases). Sequencing was done on a sample of PBMCs, sequenced either directly or after in vitro stimulation (not recorded which). This CDR3 reads CASSQGEWGRIEKLFF. The CDR3 bases are TGTGCCAGCAGCCAGGGCGAATGGGGGCGGATTGAAAAACTGTTTTTT.